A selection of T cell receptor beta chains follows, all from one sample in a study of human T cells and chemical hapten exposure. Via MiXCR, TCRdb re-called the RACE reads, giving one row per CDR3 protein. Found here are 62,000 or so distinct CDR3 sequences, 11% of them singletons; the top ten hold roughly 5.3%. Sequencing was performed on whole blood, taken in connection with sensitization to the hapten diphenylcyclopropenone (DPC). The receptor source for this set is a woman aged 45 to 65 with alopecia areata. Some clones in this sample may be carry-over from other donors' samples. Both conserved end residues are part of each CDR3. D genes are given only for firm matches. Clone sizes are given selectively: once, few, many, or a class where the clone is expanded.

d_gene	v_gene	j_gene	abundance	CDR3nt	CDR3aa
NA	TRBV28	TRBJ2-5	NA	TGTGCCAGCAGGCCCCAAGAGACCCAGTACTTC	CASRPQETQYF
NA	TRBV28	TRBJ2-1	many	TGTGCCAGCAAGCTTCGATCCTCCTACAATGAGCAGTTCTTC	CASKLRSSYNEQFF
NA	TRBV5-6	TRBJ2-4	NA	TGTGCCAGCAGCTTGGTGGCGGCAGAGCTTCGCATTCAGTACTTC	CASSLVAAELRIQYF
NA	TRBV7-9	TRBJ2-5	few	TGTGCCAGCAGCTTAACAGGAATAGAGACCCAGTACTTC	CASSLTGIETQYF
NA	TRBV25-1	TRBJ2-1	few	TGTGCCAGCAGCCGAATGGGCCAGTTTGGCCTATTCTTC	CASSRMGQFGLFF
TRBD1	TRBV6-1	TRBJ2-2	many	TGTGCCAGCAGTGAGGGGACAGGGATCGGGGAGCTGTTTTTT	CASSEGTGIGELFF
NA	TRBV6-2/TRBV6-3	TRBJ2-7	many	TGTGCCAGCAGTTACACCCTTTGGGCAGGGGACTCCTACGAGCAGTACTTC	CASSYTLWAGDSYEQYF
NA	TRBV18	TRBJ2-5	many	TGTGCCAGCTCACCACTAGGAACAGGAGGGGAGACCCAGTACTTC	CASSPLGTGGETQYF
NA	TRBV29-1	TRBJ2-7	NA	TGCAGCGTTCGCGAAATCGGGTTCTACGAGCAGTACTTC	CSVREIGFYEQYF
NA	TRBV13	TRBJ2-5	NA	TGTGCCAGCAGCCGATTTGGGGAGACCCAGTACTTC	CASSRFGETQYF